Presented here are 8 T cell receptor beta chains from one specimen sequenced in a study of spatial heterogeneity in lung cancer. Specified time point: sample taken at primary tumor resection. The authors sequenced whole RNA from tumor, nontumor lung or frozen PBMC without sorting. TCRdb ran MiXCR on the 5' RACE reads and lists one entry per CDR3 protein. The sample has tens of thousands of distinct CDR3 sequences; 15% to 20% are singletons. The sequences come from PBMCs, collected at surgery. These receptors were collected from a male donor with early-stage non-small cell lung cancer.

This clonotype was seen only a few times. The chain's CDR3 is CASSPFKGGEAEQFF. The CDR3 coding sequence is TGCGCCAGCAGCCCCTTTAAGGGCGGGGAGGCCGAGCAGTTCTTC. The gene calls are TRBV5-1 and TRBJ2-1, with D possibly matching TRBD2 (6 bases). Germline V CDR1 and CDR2: SGHRS, YFSETQ. The V and J ends lost 4 bases and 10 bases respectively, with 21 bases between them. This CDR3 spans 15 amino acids.

The gene calls are TRBV20-1 and TRBJ1-2, with 8 bases lining up with TRBD1. The junction had 14 bases not matched to a gene; V was cut back by 6 bases and J by 8 bases. The CDR3 sequence is 14 residues long. Germline V gene sequence: CDR1 DFQATT, CDR2 SNEGSKA (reference sequence). This chain's CDR3 is CSAADPRQGKGYTF. The CDR3, as DNA: TGCAGTGCCGCAGACCCCCGACAGGGGAAAGGCTACACCTTC.

This clonotype occurred a few times. V usage is TRBV20-1 and J usage is TRBJ2-3; D may be TRBD1 (8 bases). From germline, CDR1 is DFQATT and CDR2 SNEGSKA (reference sequence). The CDR3 has 14 residues. V was trimmed by 4 bases and J by 4 bases, leaving 15 bases between them. CDR3 coding DNA: TGCAGTGCTACAAGACAGGGGAGGGCAGATACGCAGTATTTT. It codes for CSATRQGRADTQYF.

This chain connects TRBV7-2 to TRBJ1-4; 8 bases align to TRBD1. The CDR3 totals 15 residues. Per the germline V gene, CDR1 is SGHTA and CDR2 is FQGNSA. V lost 6 bases and J lost 0; bases outside the gene matches: 3. The CDR3 sequence is CASRSTGATNEKLFF. CDR3 DNA: TGTGCCAGCAGGTCGACAGGGGCAACTAATGAAAAACTGTTTTTT.

The chain links TRBV13 to TRBJ1-1, with a weak D call TRBD1 (6 bases). Germline values: CDR1 PRHDT, CDR2 FYEKMQ (reference sequence). This CDR3 is built from 15 residues. Trimming stripped 2 bases from V and 4 bases from J, with 14 bases between. Here the CDR3 reads CASSLPQGRGTEAFF. In DNA form, the CDR3 reads TGTGCCAGCAGCTTACCACAGGGACGGGGCACTGAAGCTTTCTTT.

This clonotype was found a few times. The rearrangement links TRBV29-1 to TRBJ2-1; 7 nucleotides line up with TRBD2. Trimming cost V 4 bases and J 0 bases; bases outside gene matches: 3. The germline CDR1 and CDR2 sequences are SQVTM and ANQGSEA. The CDR3 runs 14 residues. CDR3 residues: CSVVGGGSYNEQFF. DNA of the CDR3: TGCAGCGTTGTCGGCGGGGGCTCCTACAATGAGCAGTTCTTC.

This clonotype was counted at least ten times. The chain uses TRBV10-3 and TRBJ2-7, with D perhaps TRBD1 (5 bases). Trimming stripped 6 bases from V and 5 bases from J, with 8 bases between. Per the germline V gene, CDR1 is ENHRY and CDR2 is SYGVKD. The CDR3 is 11 amino acids. The CDR3 DNA follows: TGTGCCATCAGCCTAGGGGACGAGCAGTACTTC. It translates to CAISLGDEQYF.

In its sample, this clonotype was seen a few times. V usage is TRBV7-9 and J usage is TRBJ2-4, with D possibly being TRBD1 (5 bases). Germline V gives CDR1 SEHNR, CDR2 FQNEAQ (reference sequence). Trimming pared 1 base from V and 0 bases from J, leaving 7 bases between. CDR3 length equals 15 residues. The CDR3 here is CASSLGGLAKNIQYF. The DNA of the CDR3 is TGTGCCAGCAGCTTAGGGGGCCTAGCCAAAAACATTCAGTACTTC.